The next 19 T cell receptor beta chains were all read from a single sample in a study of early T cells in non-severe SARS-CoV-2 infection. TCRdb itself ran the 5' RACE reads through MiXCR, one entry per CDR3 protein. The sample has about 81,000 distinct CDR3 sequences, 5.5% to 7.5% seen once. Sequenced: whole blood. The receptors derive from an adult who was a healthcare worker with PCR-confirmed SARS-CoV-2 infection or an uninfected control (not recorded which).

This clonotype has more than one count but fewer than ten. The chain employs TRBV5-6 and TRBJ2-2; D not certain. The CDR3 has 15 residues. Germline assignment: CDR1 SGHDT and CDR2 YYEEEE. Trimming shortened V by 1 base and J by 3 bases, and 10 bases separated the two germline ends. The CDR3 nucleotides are TGTGCCAGCAGCTTGATCACGGCCTACACCGGGGAGCTGTTTTTT. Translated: CASSLITAYTGELFF.

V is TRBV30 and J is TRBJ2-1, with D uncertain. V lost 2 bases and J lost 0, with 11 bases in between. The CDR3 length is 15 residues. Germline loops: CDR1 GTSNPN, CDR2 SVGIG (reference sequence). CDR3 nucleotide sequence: TGTGCCTGGAGTAAGCCGGCCGGCTCCTACAATGAGCAGTTCTTC. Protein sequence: CAWSKPAGSYNEQFF.

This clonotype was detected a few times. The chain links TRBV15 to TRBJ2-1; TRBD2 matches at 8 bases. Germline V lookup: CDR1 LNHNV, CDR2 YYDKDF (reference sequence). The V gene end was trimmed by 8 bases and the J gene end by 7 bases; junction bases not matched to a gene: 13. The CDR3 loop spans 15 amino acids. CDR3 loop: CATANPAGGRNEQFF. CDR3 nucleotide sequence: TGTGCCACCGCCAATCCGGCGGGAGGAAGAAATGAGCAGTTCTTC.

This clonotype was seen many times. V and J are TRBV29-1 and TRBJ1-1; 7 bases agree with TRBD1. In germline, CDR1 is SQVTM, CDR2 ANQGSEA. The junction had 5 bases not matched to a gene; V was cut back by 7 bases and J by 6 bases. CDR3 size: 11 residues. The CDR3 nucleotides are TGCAGCGCCATACAGGGGCCTGAAGCTTTCTTT. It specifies CSAIQGPEAFF.

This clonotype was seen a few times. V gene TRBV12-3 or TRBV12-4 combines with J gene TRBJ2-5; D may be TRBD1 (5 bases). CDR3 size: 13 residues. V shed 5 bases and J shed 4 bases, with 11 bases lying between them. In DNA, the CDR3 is TGTGCCAGCAGTCTTCAGGGTCCAGAGACCCAGTACTTC. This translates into CASSLQGPETQYF.

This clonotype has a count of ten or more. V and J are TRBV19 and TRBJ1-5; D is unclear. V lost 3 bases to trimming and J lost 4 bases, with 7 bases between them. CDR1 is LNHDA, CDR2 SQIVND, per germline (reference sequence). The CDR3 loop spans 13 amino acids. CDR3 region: CASSIDGNQPQHF. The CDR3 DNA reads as TGTGCCAGTAGTATTGATGGTAATCAGCCCCAGCATTTT. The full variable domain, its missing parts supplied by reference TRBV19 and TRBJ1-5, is DGGITQSPKYLFRKEGQNVTLSCEQNLNHDAMYWYRQDPGQGLRLIYYSQIVNDFQKGDIAEGYSVSREKKESFPLTVTSAQKNPTAFYLCASSIDGNQPQHFGDGTRLSIL.

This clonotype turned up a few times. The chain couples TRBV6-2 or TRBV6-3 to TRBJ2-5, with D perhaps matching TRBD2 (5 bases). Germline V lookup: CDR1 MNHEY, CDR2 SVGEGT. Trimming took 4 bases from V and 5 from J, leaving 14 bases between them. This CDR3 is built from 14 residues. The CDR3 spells CASSSFGRGETQYF. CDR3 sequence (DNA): TGTGCCAGCAGTTCCTTCGGACGAGGGGAGACCCAGTACTTC.

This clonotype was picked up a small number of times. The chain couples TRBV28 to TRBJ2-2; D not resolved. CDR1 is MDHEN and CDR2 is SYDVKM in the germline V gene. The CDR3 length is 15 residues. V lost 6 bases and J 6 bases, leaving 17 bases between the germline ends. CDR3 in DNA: TGTGCCAGCAGACCGCTGACTCCCTCACCCGGGGAGCTGTTTTTT. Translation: CASRPLTPSPGELFF.

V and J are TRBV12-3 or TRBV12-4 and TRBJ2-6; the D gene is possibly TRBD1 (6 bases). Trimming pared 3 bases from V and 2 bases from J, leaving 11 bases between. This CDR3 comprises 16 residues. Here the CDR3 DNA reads TGTGCCAGCAGTTTGATCCCAGGGGCTGGGGCCAACGTCCTGACTTTC. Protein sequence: CASSLIPGAGANVLTF.

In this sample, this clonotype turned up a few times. This chain's CDR3 is CASREPLGYTF. The CDR3 DNA follows: TGTGCCAGCAGGGAACCGTTAGGCTACACCTTC. The rearrangement uses TRBV7-9 and TRBJ1-2; D gene unclear. This CDR3 comprises 11 residues. Per germline, CDR1 SEHNR and CDR2 FQNEAQ (reference sequence). V dropped 6 bases and J dropped 8 bases, with 10 bases sitting between them.

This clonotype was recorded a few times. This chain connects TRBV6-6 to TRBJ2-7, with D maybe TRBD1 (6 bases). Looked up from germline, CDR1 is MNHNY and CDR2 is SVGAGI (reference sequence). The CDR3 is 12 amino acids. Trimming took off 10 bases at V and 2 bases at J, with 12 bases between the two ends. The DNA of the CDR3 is TGTGCCACTCGGGGACATACCTACGAGCAGTACTTC. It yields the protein CATRGHTYEQYF.

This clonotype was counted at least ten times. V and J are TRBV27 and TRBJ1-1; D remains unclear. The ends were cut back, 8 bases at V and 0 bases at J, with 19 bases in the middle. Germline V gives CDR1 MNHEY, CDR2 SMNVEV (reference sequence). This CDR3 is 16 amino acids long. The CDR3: CASSRSAAGLNTEAFF. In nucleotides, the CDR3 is TGTGCCAGCTCCCGCTCGGCAGCCGGGCTGAACACTGAAGCTTTCTTT.

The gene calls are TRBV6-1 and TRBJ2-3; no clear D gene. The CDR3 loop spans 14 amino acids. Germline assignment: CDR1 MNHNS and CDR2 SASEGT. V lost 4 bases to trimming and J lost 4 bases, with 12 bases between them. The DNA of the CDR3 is TGTGCCAGCAGTGCCGGCCTTTCCGCAGATACGCAGTATTTT. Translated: CASSAGLSADTQYF.

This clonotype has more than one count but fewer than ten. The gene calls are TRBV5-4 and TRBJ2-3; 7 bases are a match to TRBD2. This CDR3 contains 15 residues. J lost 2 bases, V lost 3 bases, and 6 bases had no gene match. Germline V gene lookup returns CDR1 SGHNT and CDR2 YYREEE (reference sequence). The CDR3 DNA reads TGTGCCAGCAGCTCGGGGGGACGCCCCACAGATACGCAGTATTTT. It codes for CASSSGGRPTDTQYF.

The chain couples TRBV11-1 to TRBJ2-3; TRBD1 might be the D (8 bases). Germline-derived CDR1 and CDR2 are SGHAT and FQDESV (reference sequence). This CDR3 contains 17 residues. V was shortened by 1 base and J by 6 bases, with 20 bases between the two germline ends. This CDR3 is CASSLGGQGGKSDTQYF. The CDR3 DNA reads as TGTGCCAGCAGCTTAGGCGGACAGGGAGGGAAATCGGATACGCAGTATTTT. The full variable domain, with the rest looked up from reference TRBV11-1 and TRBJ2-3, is EAEVAQSPRYKITEKSQAVAFWCDPISGHATLYWYRQILGQGPELLVQFQDESVVDDSQLPKDRFSAERLKGVDSTLKIQPAELGDSAMYLCASSLGGQGGKSDTQYFGPGTRLTVL.

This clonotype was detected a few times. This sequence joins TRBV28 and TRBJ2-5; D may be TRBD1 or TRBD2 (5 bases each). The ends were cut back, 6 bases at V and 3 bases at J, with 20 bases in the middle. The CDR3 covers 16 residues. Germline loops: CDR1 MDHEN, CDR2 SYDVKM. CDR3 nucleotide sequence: TGTGCCAGCAGACCTGGCAAGGGACCGGTCGAAGAGACCCAGTACTTC. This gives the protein CASRPGKGPVEETQYF.

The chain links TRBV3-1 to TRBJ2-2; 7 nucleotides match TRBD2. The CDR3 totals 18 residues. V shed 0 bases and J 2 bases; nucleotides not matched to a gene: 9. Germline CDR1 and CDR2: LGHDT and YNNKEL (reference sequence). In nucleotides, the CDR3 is TGTGCCAGCAGCCAAGATATCATCCAGCGGGGAAACACCGGGGAGCTGTTTTTT. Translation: CASSQDIIQRGNTGELFF. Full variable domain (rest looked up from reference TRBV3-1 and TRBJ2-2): DTAVSQTPKYLVTQMGNDKSIKCEQNLGHDTMYWYKQDSKKFLKIMFSYNNKELIINETVPNRFSPKSPDKAHLNLHINSLELGDSAVYFCASSQDIIQRGNTGELFFGEGSRLTVL.

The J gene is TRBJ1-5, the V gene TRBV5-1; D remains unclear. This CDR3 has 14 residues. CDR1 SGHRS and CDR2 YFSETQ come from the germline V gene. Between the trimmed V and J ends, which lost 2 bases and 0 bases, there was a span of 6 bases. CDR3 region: CASSLHDSNQPQHF. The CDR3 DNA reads TGCGCCAGCAGCTTACACGATAGCAATCAGCCCCAGCATTTT.

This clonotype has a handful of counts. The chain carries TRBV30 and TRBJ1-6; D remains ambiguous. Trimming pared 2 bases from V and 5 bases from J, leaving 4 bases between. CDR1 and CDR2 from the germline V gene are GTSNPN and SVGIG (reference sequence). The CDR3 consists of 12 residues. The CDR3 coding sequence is TGTGCCTGGAGTAAGAATAATTCACCCCTCCACTTT. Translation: CAWSKNNSPLHF.